This TCR beta chain was recovered during a study of beta chain features in type 1 diabetes. About the study: Regarding age, gender and cell yields, patients proved similar to healthy donors.

Reverse transcribing all isolated RNA meant expressed TCRB transcripts were sequenced. Assay used: immunoSEQ multiplex PCR; TCRdb lists only in-frame clones, some missing. The sample has some 120,000 clones; around 16% are singletons. The CDR3 consists of 16 residues. Trimming stripped 0 bases from V and 2 bases from J, with 11 bases between. The germline V gene has CDR1 LGHNA and CDR2 YNFKEQ. This clone was counted a few times. Its antigen is not identified. The identical CDR3 is also encoded by other nucleotide sequences in the sample. Points from the study as a whole: In all four CD4+ subsets, TCRB CDR3 length was significantly, moderately reduced in type 1 diabetes.

This clonotype originated in a man aged 18 to 30 with type 1 diabetes. The chain is built from TRBV4-2 and TRBJ2-1, with D maybe TRBD1 (6 bases). Sample: central memory CD4+ T cells from blood. As DNA, the CDR3 is TGTGCCAGCAGCCAAGATCCAGGGGCCCCCTACAATGAGCAGTTCTTC. Encoded protein: CASSQDPGAPYNEQFF.